These T cell receptor beta chains were read from a single sample in a study of T-cell reconstitution after alpha-beta-depleted transplantation in children. Each CDR3 protein is one row after TCRdb ran MiXCR on the PCR reads. The sample holds 95,000 to 120,000 distinct CDR3 sequences, almost 6.5% seen once. This specimen consisted of PBMCs, mostly from graft donor cells, obtained 360 days after TCRalphabeta/CD19-depleted stem cell transplant. These receptors were obtained from a male patient aged 2-10 years who had a stem cell transplant for acute lymphoblastic leukemia, so the T cells may come from the graft donor. CDR3s include the opening cysteine and the closing phenylalanine or tryptophan. D genes are given only for firm matches. Where a row states a size, it is once, few, many or the class of an expanded clone; other rows omit it.

V	J	D	size	CDR3	DNA
TRBV21-1	TRBJ2-3	.	many	CASSRRGSTDTQYF	TGTGCCAGCAGCCGGCGGGGTAGCACAGATACGCAGTATTTT
TRBV7-9	TRBJ1-4	TRBD1	many	CASSPFYGTGLWANEKLFF	TGTGCCAGCAGCCCGTTCTATGGGACAGGGCTTTGGGCTAATGAAAAACTGTTTTTT
TRBV6-4	TRBJ2-1	.	many	CASSDVARGYNEQFF	TGTGCCAGCAGTGACGTAGCCCGGGGTTACAATGAGCAGTTCTTC
TRBV7-9	TRBJ1-5	TRBD1	many	CASSLATGLYSNQPQHF	TGTGCCAGCAGCCTGGCGACAGGGCTTTATAGCAATCAGCCCCAGCATTTT
TRBV6-5	TRBJ1-1	TRBD1	.	CASSYASDRVTEAFF	TGTGCCAGCAGTTACGCATCTGACAGGGTCACTGAAGCTTTCTTT
TRBV5-1	TRBJ1-1	.	many	CASSFLTSANTEAFF	TGCGCCAGCAGCTTTCTCACCTCGGCGAACACTGAAGCTTTCTTT
TRBV24-1	TRBJ2-4	TRBD2	many	CATSDPSGGGNIQYF	TGTGCCACCAGTGACCCTAGCGGGGGGGGAAACATTCAGTACTTC
TRBV5-1	TRBJ2-3	TRBD1	many	CASSSEGQGGTDTQYF	TGCGCCAGCAGCTCCGAGGGACAGGGGGGCACAGATACGCAGTATTTT
TRBV7-2	TRBJ2-1	.	many	CASSPLGTKQFF	TGTGCCAGCAGCCCCCTCGGGACAAAGCAGTTCTTC
TRBV6-5	TRBJ2-5	.	many	CASSYSGRSQYF	TGTGCCAGCAGTTACTCGGGCAGGAGCCAGTACTTC
TRBV9	TRBJ2-3	TRBD1	many	CASSVVGQGNTDTQYF	TGTGCCAGCAGCGTAGTGGGACAGGGGAACACAGATACGCAGTATTTT
TRBV12-3/TRBV12-4	TRBJ2-1	TRBD2	many	CASSLGSGGYNEQFF	TGTGCCAGCAGTTTGGGTAGCGGGGGGTACAATGAGCAGTTCTTC
TRBV2	TRBJ2-4	.	.	CASRRGVQYF	TGTGCCAGCAGGAGGGGGGTTCAGTACTTC
TRBV15	TRBJ1-4	.	many	CATSRKGRGEKLFF	TGTGCCACCAGCAGAAAGGGACGGGGTGAAAAACTGTTTTTT
TRBV7-9	TRBJ2-1	.	many	CASSLVSEYNEQFF	TGTGCCAGCAGCTTAGTCTCAGAATACAATGAGCAGTTCTTC
TRBV7-3	TRBJ2-7	TRBD2	many	CASSSLGLATSIYEQYF	TGTGCCAGCAGCTCCCTTGGACTAGCAACTTCAATCTACGAGCAGTACTTC
TRBV9	TRBJ2-6	TRBD1	many	CASSALGRGQGSGANVLTF	TGTGCCAGCAGCGCCTTGGGAAGGGGACAGGGCTCTGGGGCCAACGTCCTGACTTTC
TRBV4-2	TRBJ2-7	TRBD2	.	CASSPGGSEQYF	TGTGCCAGCAGCCCGGGAGGGAGCGAGCAGTACTTC
TRBV28	TRBJ2-7	.	many	CASSLRGPTYEQYF	TGTGCCAGCAGTTTGCGGGGGCCTACCTACGAGCAGTACTTC
TRBV9	TRBJ2-7	TRBD1	many	CASSVSSGTGFYHEQYF	TGTGCCAGCAGCGTTTCCTCCGGGACAGGGTTCTACCACGAGCAGTACTTC
TRBV6-5	TRBJ2-4	TRBD2	many	CASSYSRGVAKNIQYF	TGTGCCAGCAGTTACTCGCGGGGGGTAGCCAAAAACATTCAGTACTTC
TRBV9	TRBJ1-1	.	.	CASSVDGGHRRVAFF	TGTGCCAGCAGCGTAGATGGTGGGCACCGGAGGGTCGCTTTCTTT
TRBV5-1	TRBJ2-2	TRBD1	many	CASSRGQGETGELFF	TGCGCCAGCAGTCGGGGACAGGGCGAGACCGGGGAGCTGTTTTTT
TRBV29-1	TRBJ1-1	TRBD1	.	CSVEDRGGGPEAFF	TGCAGCGTTGAAGATCGTGGAGGGGGCCCTGAAGCTTTCTTT
TRBV6-6	TRBJ1-1	.	many	CASTWTANTEAFF	TGTGCCAGCACCTGGACAGCCAACACTGAAGCTTTCTTT
TRBV29-1	TRBJ1-1	.	many	CSDTVGGNTEAFF	TGCAGCGATACAGTGGGGGGGAACACTGAAGCTTTCTTT
TRBV20-1	TRBJ1-4	.	many	CSARKSGKDEKLFF	TGCAGTGCTAGAAAATCAGGGAAAGATGAAAAACTGTTTTTT
TRBV16	TRBJ1-4	TRBD1	.	CASSQSGQGREKLFF	TGTGCCAGCAGCCAATCCGGACAGGGGAGGGAAAAACTGTTTTTT
TRBV7-7	TRBJ2-1	.	.	CASSLNGYNEQFF	TGTGCCAGCAGCTTAAACGGATACAATGAGCAGTTCTTC
TRBV9	TRBJ1-1	.	.	CASSSFPGQRADTEAFF	TGTGCCAGCAGCTCCTTTCCGGGCCAAAGAGCCGATACTGAAGCTTTCTTT
TRBV11-2	TRBJ2-2	.	many	CASSAPGEVFF	TGTGCCAGCAGCGCGCCGGGAGAGGTGTTTTTT
TRBV4-3	TRBJ2-3	TRBD2	few	CASSQDLSGSLTDTQYF	TGCGCCAGCAGCCAAGATCTGAGCGGGAGCCTCACAGATACGCAGTATTTT
TRBV13	TRBJ2-7	TRBD2	.	CASSPRTSGSPYEQYF	TGTGCCAGCAGCCCCAGAACTAGCGGGAGTCCCTACGAGCAGTACTTC
TRBV4-1	TRBJ2-5	TRBD2	.	CASSRQLAGGQGSQETQYF	TGCGCCAGCAGCCGCCAACTAGCGGGAGGGCAGGGTAGCCAAGAGACCCAGTACTTC
TRBV7-9	TRBJ2-7	.	many	CASSTRGTYEQYF	TGTGCCAGCAGCACCCGGGGGACCTACGAGCAGTACTTC
TRBV4-1	TRBJ2-1	TRBD1	few	CASSQSSGQGFLEQFF	TGCGCCAGCAGCCAATCTTCGGGACAGGGTTTTCTCGAGCAGTTCTTC
TRBV4-2	TRBJ2-1	TRBD2	.	CASSHLLAGSYNEQFF	TGTGCCAGCAGCCATTTACTAGCGGGGTCCTACAATGAGCAGTTCTTC
TRBV28	TRBJ2-3	.	.	CASSAWDRVGLAEDTQYF	TGTGCCAGCAGTGCATGGGACAGGGTTGGACTAGCCGAGGATACGCAGTATTTT
TRBV27	TRBJ1-1	.	.	CASIGQNTEAFF	TGTGCCAGCATAGGGCAGAACACTGAAGCTTTCTTT
TRBV9	TRBJ2-1	.	many	CASSVGLGRNEQFF	TGTGCCAGCAGCGTAGGGCTAGGGAGGAATGAGCAGTTCTTC
TRBV5-8	TRBJ2-5	.	.	CASSLEVPQETQYF	TGTGCCAGCAGCTTGGAAGTGCCCCAAGAGACCCAGTACTTC
TRBV7-2	TRBJ1-6	.	many	CASSLGQGLGSPLHF	TGTGCCAGCAGCTTAGGACAAGGCCTAGGTTCACCCCTCCACTTT
TRBV7-9	TRBJ1-2	TRBD1	many	CASSPWTGKHDYGYTF	TGTGCCAGCAGCCCTTGGACAGGGAAGCATGACTATGGCTACACCTTC
TRBV6-5	TRBJ2-7	.	many	CASSYSTGTPAPLYEQYF	TGTGCCAGCAGTTACTCGACTGGGACACCCGCACCCCTCTACGAGCAGTACTTC
TRBV4-3	TRBJ2-3	.	many	CASTPARGLADTQYF	TGCGCCAGCACCCCGGCGAGGGGATTGGCAGATACGCAGTATTTT
TRBV6-5	TRBJ2-5	.	.	CASSYARGPPGETQYF	TGTGCCAGCAGTTACGCGAGGGGACCCCCTGGGGAGACCCAGTACTTC
TRBV9	TRBJ2-3	.	many	CASSVAGVSTDTQYF	TGTGCCAGCAGCGTAGCGGGTGTAAGCACAGATACGCAGTATTTT
TRBV27	TRBJ1-6	.	few	CASTQRNNNSPLHF	TGTGCCAGCACCCAGCGGAACAATAATTCACCCCTCCACTTT
TRBV6-2/TRBV6-3	TRBJ2-7	.	many	CASRYGGIYEQYF	TGTGCCAGCAGGTATGGGGGGATCTACGAGCAGTACTTC
TRBV7-9	TRBJ1-1	.	.	CASSLLGYPEAFF	TGTGCCAGCAGCTTATTGGGGTACCCTGAAGCTTTCTTT
TRBV9	TRBJ1-3	TRBD1	.	CASSNPRTGVVRNTIYF	TGTGCCAGCAGCAACCCCCGGACAGGGGTTGTCAGAAACACCATATATTTT
TRBV15	TRBJ2-3	.	many	CATSRDGLITDTQYF	TGTGCCACCAGCAGAGATGGACTGATCACAGATACGCAGTATTTT
TRBV27	TRBJ2-1	.	few	CASSLRELYNEQFF	TGTGCCAGCAGTTTACGGGAGCTCTACAATGAGCAGTTCTTC
TRBV9	TRBJ2-7	TRBD1	many	CASSVGPRPPGQSYEQYF	TGTGCCAGCAGCGTAGGCCCCAGGCCACCGGGACAGAGTTACGAGCAGTACTTC
TRBV6-4	TRBJ2-1	TRBD2	.	CASSVTTGGPPEQFF	TGTGCCAGCAGTGTGACGACGGGGGGGCCCCCTGAGCAGTTCTTC